This T cell receptor beta chain was identified in a study of blood T cell repertoires in COVID-19. Study summary: COVID-19 samples from acute and convalescent phases originated in the United States, Italy and Spain. Sources were T cells, B-cell-depleted T cells, or PBMCs; the material itself was cDNA or gDNA.

The CDR3 has 14 amino acids. The trim removed 8 bases at V and 7 bases at J, leaving 7 bases unmatched. The germline V gene has CDR1 MNHEY and CDR2 SVGAGI. Authors' methods: It was from reference gene primer amplification that nucleated cell counts were estimated. TCRdb's copy holds only in-frame clones and misses some; the assay was immunoSEQ multiplex PCR. That table supplies the V and J calls and clone size; D and trimming were determined from the DNA. The data contain 250,000 or so clones, 84% of them singletons. The sequenced sample consisted of peripheral blood. This receptor was taken from a man over 45 with acute or convalescent COVID-19. The chain links TRBV6-5 to TRBJ2-3; 12 nucleotides agree with TRBD2. The CDR3 DNA sequence: TGTGCCAGCCTAACTAGCGGGGGGCGAAATACGCAGTATTTT. Translated, it gives CASLTSGGRNTQYF.